What follows are 25 T cell receptor beta chains derived from one specimen sequenced in a study of shared clonotypes between healthy human individuals. Naive CD8 cells lacked CD45RO, underwent positive selection for CCR7 and left out terminally differentiated effector memory CD45RA+ cells. The repertoire was sequenced with immunoSEQ multiplex PCR; TCRdb's copy has only in-frame clones and lacks some. The sample holds hundreds of thousands of clones, around 95% seen once. Material for sequencing was naive CD8+ T cells sorted from blood. The receptors were sampled from a woman aged 30 to 39 in good health.

The rearrangement joins TRBV19 to TRBJ1-5; D call uncertain. Per the germline V gene, CDR1 is LNHDA and CDR2 is SQIVND (reference sequence). V was trimmed by 7 bases and J by 2 bases, leaving 18 bases between them. The CDR3 runs 16 residues. In DNA form, the CDR3 reads TGTGCCAGTACCCTCTTTGGGCTGGGTGGCAATCAGCCCCAGCATTTT. Translated, it gives CASTLFGLGGNQPQHF.

V gene TRBV25-1 combines with J gene TRBJ1-3, with D unresolved. CDR3 length: 15 residues. Deletions cut 3 bases from V and 0 bases from J, with 9 bases between. In germline, CDR1 is MGHDK, CDR2 SYGVNS. In nucleotides, the CDR3 is TGTGCCAGCAGTGAGGGGTTTAGCTCTGGAAACACCATATATTTT. The encoded protein is CASSEGFSSGNTIYF.

The chain carries TRBV14 and TRBJ2-1; 8 bases agree with TRBD2. CDR3 size: 16 residues. V shed 4 bases, J shed 2 bases, and the junction held 7 bases outside the gene matches. The germline CDR1 and CDR2 sequences are SGHDN and FVKESK. CDR3 nucleotides: TGTGCCAGCAGCCCCCTCCGTAGCGGGACCTACAATGAGCAGTTCTTC. Translating gives CASSPLRSGTYNEQFF.

The genes are TRBV7-9 and TRBJ2-5; TRBD2 might be the D (5 bases). Looked up from germline, CDR1 is SEHNR and CDR2 is FQNEAQ (reference sequence). CDR3 size: 15 residues. Trimming removed 1 base from V and 3 bases from J, with 12 bases in between. CDR3 bases: TGTGCCAGCAGCTTAGGTGCTGAGGGAGAAGAGACCCAGTACTTC. Its translation: CASSLGAEGEETQYF.

The gene calls are TRBV6-1 and TRBJ2-7; 7 positions match TRBD1. The CDR3 is 12 residues long. V was clipped by 11 bases and J by 3 bases; unmatched bases: 7. The germline V gene encodes CDR1 MNHNS and CDR2 SASEGT. DNA for the CDR3: TGTGCCGGCCGGGACAGTTTCTACGAGCAGTACTTC. It is translated as CAGRDSFYEQYF.

The chain links TRBV5-4 to TRBJ2-5; tentatively, D is TRBD2 (5 bases). This CDR3 has 15 residues. The germline V and J ends were trimmed by 0 bases and 2 bases, with 11 bases remaining between them. The germline CDR1 and CDR2 sequences are SGHNT and YYREEE (reference sequence). The CDR3, as DNA: TGTGCCAGCAGCTTGGCCCTCGGGGAACAAGAGACCCAGTACTTC. Translation: CASSLALGEQETQYF.

V usage is TRBV13 and J usage is TRBJ2-2, with D unclear. CDR3 length: 15 amino acids. Germline-derived CDR1 and CDR2 are PRHDT and FYEKMQ (reference sequence). The ends were cut back, 7 bases at V and 1 base at J, with 13 bases in the middle. Written as DNA, the CDR3 is TGTGCCAGCACCAGAGAATCCGGGAACACCGGGGAGCTGTTTTTT. Translated: CASTRESGNTGELFF.

This chain uses TRBV27 with TRBJ1-2; possible D gene TRBD1, 6 bases. Germline CDR1 MNHEY, CDR2 SMNVEV (reference sequence). The CDR3 sequence is 13 residues long. Trimming left V 6 bases short and J 6 bases short, with 14 bases between. CDR3 nucleotide sequence: TGTGCCAGCAGGAGGGCAGGGGATAATGGCTACACCTTC. Protein sequence: CASRRAGDNGYTF.

The chain links TRBV14 to TRBJ2-7; no reliable D call. V was shortened by 1 base and J by 7 bases, with 11 bases between the two germline ends. Germline assignment: CDR1 SGHDN and CDR2 FVKESK. The length of the CDR3 is 13 residues. In DNA, the CDR3 is TGTGCCAGCAGCCAAGTTTCGGGTTGGGAGCAGTACTTC. Its protein is CASSQVSGWEQYF.

The genes are TRBV29-1 and TRBJ2-3; TRBD2 might be the D (6 bases). CDR3 length: 18 amino acids. CDR1 and CDR2 (germline): SQVTM, ANQGSEA. The V and J ends lost 4 bases and 2 bases respectively, with 25 bases between them. Written as DNA, the CDR3 is TGCAGCGTTGGAGGCAGTAGATCCTGGGGGGTTGACACAGATACGCAGTATTTT. Translated: CSVGGSRSWGVDTDTQYF.

With respect to this clone: The sample has other DNA sequences that encode this CDR3 too. V is TRBV27 and J is TRBJ2-1; D unclear. Germline loops: CDR1 MNHEY, CDR2 SMNVEV (reference sequence). The CDR3 contains 12 residues. The V gene lost 2 bases and the J gene lost 8 bases, with 7 bases spanning the gap. CDR3 in amino acids: CASSLRGDEQFF. The CDR3 DNA follows: TGTGCCAGCAGTTTACGAGGTGATGAGCAGTTCTTC.

Here the CDR3 DNA reads TGTGCCAGCAGCTCCTGGGAGGCGGGAGTAGGATACTTC. It encodes CASSSWEAGVGYF. The rearrangement joins TRBV5-6 to TRBJ2-7; 7 bases agree with TRBD2. V shed 3 bases and J 13 bases; nucleotides not matched to a gene: 13. The V gene's germline CDR1 is SGHDT and CDR2 YYEEEE. The CDR3 totals 13 residues.

The V and J genes are TRBV11-1 and TRBJ2-7; possible D gene TRBD1, 5 bases. Trimming took 7 bases from V and 7 from J, leaving 14 bases between them. The length of the CDR3 is 12 residues. CDR1 SGHAT and CDR2 FQDESV come from the germline V gene (reference sequence). CDR3 sequence (DNA): TGTGCCAGCAACCAAGGGGCGCAAGAGCAGTACTTC. This sequence encodes CASNQGAQEQYF.

This sequence joins TRBV28 and TRBJ2-7; 7 nucleotides align to TRBD2. CDR3 length: 14 residues. CDR1 is MDHEN, CDR2 SYDVKM, per germline. V lost 3 bases and J lost 5; bases outside the gene matches: 7. CDR3 in amino acids: CASSFHRTSDEQYF. CDR3 coding DNA: TGTGCCAGCAGTTTCCACCGGACTAGTGACGAGCAGTACTTC.

The chain combines TRBV7-9 with TRBJ2-7; D is unclear. Trimming took off 5 bases at V and 5 bases at J, with 16 bases between the two ends. Germline CDR1 SEHNR, CDR2 FQNEAQ (reference sequence). The CDR3 covers 14 residues. CDR3 loop: CASSRIEYANEQYF. CDR3 coding DNA: TGTGCCAGCAGCCGTATAGAATACGCCAACGAGCAGTACTTC.

J is TRBJ2-1 and V is TRBV7-9; either TRBD1 or TRBD2 may fit D (5 bases each). The V end lost 1 base, the J end lost 5 bases, and 18 bases lay between the germline ends. The CDR3 contains 17 residues. Germline CDR1 SEHNR, CDR2 FQNEAQ (reference sequence). The CDR3 is CASSLDRGGPTDNEQFF. DNA of the CDR3: TGTGCCAGCAGCTTAGACCGGGGCGGTCCCACAGACAATGAGCAGTTCTTC.

This clone was observed once. This chain connects TRBV7-9 to TRBJ2-2; 10 bases are shared with TRBD2. The CDR3 length is 15 residues. V dropped 4 bases and J dropped 6; count of bases not matched to a gene: 5. Germline V CDR1 and CDR2: SEHNR, FQNEAQ (reference sequence). CDR3 DNA: TGTGCCAGCAGCTCCCTAGCGGGAGCGGCCGGGGAGCTGTTTTTT. It specifies CASSSLAGAAGELFF.

The chain uses TRBV4-1 and TRBJ2-3, with D uncertain. The germline V gene has CDR1 MGHRA and CDR2 YSYEKL. The CDR3 runs to 14 residues. V was shortened by 3 bases and J by 2 bases, with 9 bases between the two germline ends. DNA of the CDR3: TGCGCCAGCAGCCAGACTGAGGCCACAGATACGCAGTATTTT. As protein: CASSQTEATDTQYF.

This clone was recorded once. This sequence joins TRBV19 and TRBJ1-1; 10 nucleotides align to TRBD1. Germline CDR1 reads LNHDA; CDR2 reads SQIVND (reference sequence). V lost 7 bases to trimming and J lost 4 bases; unmatched junction nucleotides: 9. This CDR3 comprises 15 residues. In nucleotides, the CDR3 is TGTGCCAGTACCGAGGGGGACAGGGGTGGCACTGAAGCTTTCTTT. Encoded protein: CASTEGDRGGTEAFF. The variable domain in full, with the rest retrieved from reference TRBV19 and TRBJ1-1, is DGGITQSPKYLFRKEGQNVTLSCEQNLNHDAMYWYRQDPGQGLRLIYYSQIVNDFQKGDIAEGYSVSREKKESFPLTVTSAQKNPTAFYLCASTEGDRGGTEAFFGQGTRLTVV.

This chain uses TRBV4-1 with TRBJ2-1; D is unresolved. The germline V and J ends were trimmed by 1 base and 2 bases, with 9 bases remaining between them. The CDR3 totals 15 residues. The V gene's germline CDR1 is MGHRA and CDR2 YSYEKL. CDR3 in DNA: TGCGCCAGCAGCCAAGTACAGAACCCCTACAATGAGCAGTTCTTC. Translating it yields CASSQVQNPYNEQFF.

V is TRBV28 and J is TRBJ2-5; possible D gene TRBD1, 6 bases. The CDR3 has 16 amino acids. Germline lookup yields CDR1 MDHEN and CDR2 SYDVKM. V was shortened by 6 bases and J by 0 bases, with 17 bases between the two germline ends. The CDR3 spells CASRTGARNYQETQYF. CDR3 DNA: TGTGCCAGCAGGACAGGAGCTAGGAATTACCAAGAGACCCAGTACTTC.

The V call is TRBV6-6, the J call TRBJ2-7; D not certain. Trimming took 2 bases from V and 6 from J, leaving 11 bases between them. Germline CDR1 and CDR2: MNHNY and SVGAGI (reference sequence). The CDR3 loop spans 13 amino acids. The CDR3 sequence: CASSYLGLVEQYF. The CDR3 DNA reads TGTGCCAGCAGTTACCTGGGCCTTGTCGAGCAGTACTTC.

The chain has TRBV5-1 and TRBJ2-5, with D uncertain. This CDR3 comprises 13 residues. CDR1 and CDR2 from the germline V gene are SGHRS and YFSETQ. Trimming removed 4 bases from V and 1 base from J, with 8 bases in between. The CDR3 sequence: CASSPSIQETQYF. The CDR3 DNA reads TGCGCCAGCAGCCCCAGCATCCAAGAGACCCAGTACTTC.

This chain links TRBV13 with TRBJ2-7, with a tentative D call TRBD1 (6 bases). V was trimmed by 2 bases and J by 4 bases, leaving 9 bases between them. CDR3 length: 13 amino acids. CDR1 is PRHDT, CDR2 FYEKMQ, per germline (reference sequence). CDR3 bases: TGTGCCAGCAGCTTAATGGGACAATACGAGCAGTACTTC. This translates into CASSLMGQYEQYF.

The gene calls are TRBV7-9 and TRBJ2-7; tentatively, D is TRBD1 (6 bases). CDR3 length: 14 amino acids. CDR1 and CDR2 from the germline V gene are SEHNR and FQNEAQ (reference sequence). Trimming pared 1 base from V and 5 bases from J, leaving 12 bases between. CDR3 protein: CASSLVGAVDEQYF. CDR3 coding DNA: TGTGCCAGCAGCTTAGTGGGGGCGGTGGACGAGCAGTACTTC.